Shown below are 8 T cell receptor beta chains from a single sample sequenced in a study of T-cell memory formation after mild COVID-19. TCRdb redid the calling of the 5' RACE reads with MiXCR, one entry per CDR3 protein. The sample lists approximately 300,000 distinct CDR3 sequences; roughly a fifth were seen once. The material sequenced was PBMCs or a T cell subset sorted from them (not recorded which). These receptors were obtained from a man between 18 and 29 years old who had mild COVID-19 (a few samples of this study predate the infection). Cell type and time point are not known.

The chain uses TRBV7-2 and TRBJ2-3; D could derive from TRBD1 or TRBD2 (6 bases each). Trimming took off 4 bases at V and 6 bases at J, with 20 bases between the two ends. The CDR3 length is 16 residues. Germline V gene lookup returns CDR1 SGHTA and CDR2 FQGNSA. CDR3 sequence (DNA): TGTGCCAGCAGCTGGCGGTCCGGGGGCCCTACGGATACGCAGTATTTT. Its protein product is CASSWRSGGPTDTQYF.

The rearrangement links TRBV7-9 to TRBJ1-1; D unclear. Trimming stripped 2 bases from V and 0 bases from J, with 16 bases between. The germline gives CDR1 SEHNR, CDR2 FQNEAQ (reference sequence). CDR3 length: 17 residues. CDR3 residues: CASSLSRAETMNTEAFF. The CDR3 DNA reads as TGTGCCAGCAGCTTAAGTCGGGCAGAAACTATGAACACTGAAGCTTTCTTT.

The chain couples TRBV15 to TRBJ1-2; D may be TRBD1 (5 bases). The CDR3 loop spans 16 amino acids. Germline V lookup: CDR1 LNHNV, CDR2 YYDKDF (reference sequence). V was pared by 4 bases and J by 4 bases, with 19 bases between. The DNA for the CDR3 is TGTGCCACCAGCACGGGGTCCGGACAAAGTAGCTATGGCTACACCTTC. It specifies CATSTGSGQSSYGYTF.

This sequence joins TRBV6-5 and TRBJ2-1; D gene uncertain. This CDR3 is built from 15 residues. V was shortened by 0 bases and J by 0 bases, with 6 bases between the two germline ends. Germline V gives CDR1 MNHEY, CDR2 SVGAGI. In DNA form, the CDR3 reads TGTGCCAGCAGTTACTCGGTTAGCTCCTACAATGAGCAGTTCTTC. This gives the protein CASSYSVSSYNEQFF.

This clonotype was detected only a few times. This sequence joins TRBV6-5 and TRBJ2-3; maybe TRBD2 (6 bases). CDR3 length equals 15 residues. V was trimmed by 7 bases and J by 8 bases, leaving 22 bases between them. CDR1 is MNHEY, CDR2 SVGAGI, per germline. The CDR3 is CASTTRTPSGGTQYF. The CDR3 bases are TGTGCCAGCACTACCCGGACGCCCTCCGGGGGTACGCAGTATTTT.

The CDR3 DNA is TGCAGTGCGAAGGAGGGGGGCTTGGTAGAAACCCAGTACTTC. Translated: CSAKEGGLVETQYF. The chain combines TRBV20-1 with TRBJ2-5, with D perhaps TRBD1 or TRBD2 (6 bases each). This CDR3 contains 14 residues. CDR1 and CDR2 (germline): DFQATT, SNEGSKA (reference sequence). Trimming shortened V by 6 bases and J by 8 bases, and 22 bases separated the two germline ends.

V and J are TRBV5-4 and TRBJ2-7; TRBD1 matches at 7 bases. There are 15 residues in the CDR3. The V segment lost 4 bases and the J segment 3 bases; nucleotides outside the gene matches: 10. Germline CDR1 and CDR2: SGHNT and YYREEE (reference sequence). The CDR3 DNA reads TGTGCCAGCAGCCATAAGGGACAGTCTCTCTACGAGCAGTACTTC. It is translated as CASSHKGQSLYEQYF.

This clonotype was seen a handful of times. The genes are TRBV5-1 and TRBJ2-1; TRBD2 is a possible D gene (5 bases). This CDR3 has 14 residues. CDR1 SGHRS and CDR2 YFSETQ come from the germline V gene. V was pared by 4 bases and J by 8 bases, with 16 bases between. CDR3 region: CASSPSPGKDEQFF. The CDR3 DNA reads as TGCGCCAGCAGCCCATCACCGGGGAAGGATGAGCAGTTCTTC.